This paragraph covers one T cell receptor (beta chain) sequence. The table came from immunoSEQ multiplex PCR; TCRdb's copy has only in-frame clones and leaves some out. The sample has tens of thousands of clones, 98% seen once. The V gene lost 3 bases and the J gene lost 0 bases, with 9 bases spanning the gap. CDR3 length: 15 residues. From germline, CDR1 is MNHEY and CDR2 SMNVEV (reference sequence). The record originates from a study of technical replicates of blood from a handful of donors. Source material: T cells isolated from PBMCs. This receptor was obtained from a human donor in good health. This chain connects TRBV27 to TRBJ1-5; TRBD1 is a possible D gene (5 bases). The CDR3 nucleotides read TGTGCCAGCAGTTTTAGTAGGGGTAGCAATCAGCCCCAGCATTTT. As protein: CASSFSRGSNQPQHF.